The following is a T cell receptor (beta chain) sequence with its context. There is no known antigen for this receptor. One base away there is no much larger clone; base qualities are not given. The sample belongs to a study of blood T cell repertoires in COVID-19 (dated by TCRdb to 2019 to 2021). In the study overall: Collaborator samples came from the United States, Italy and Spain and covered acute and convalescent phases of COVID-19. The repertoires were released in a freely available public database intended as a resource for research on the immune response to SARS-CoV-2. Where available, HLA class I and class II types were taken from metadata supplied by the sample provider and were not determined by assay-based typing. A de-identified subject ID, COVID-19 status, age in years and sex were almost always included in the sample metadata. Samples came from the ongoing ImmuneRACE study (first 160 participants) plus 1,254 subjects from 6 global collaborators. Subjects who had been exposed to COVID-19, were actively infected with it, or had recovered from it provided the deeply sampled blood TCRbeta repertoires that made up the dataset. The material from the prospective study consisted of cDNA or gDNA derived from T cells, B-cell-depleted T cells, or PBMCs. The full study reports these points: Clinical and demographic metadata were provided uncurated, with the amount varying by source and participant.

Each collaborating institution followed its own protocols to collect whole blood in K2EDTA tubes. For TCRbeta analysis, collaborators shipped samples as frozen whole blood, isolated PBMCs, or DNA extracted from either of those sample types. V and J are truncated by 9 bases and 0 bases respectively, leaving an intervening sequence of 17 bases. CDR1 is given as MNHEY and CDR2 as SMNVEV, both from the germline V gene (reference sequence). Including cysteine and phenylalanine, the CDR3 has 16 amino acids. The only DNA kept is the CDR3, 48 bases in frame from the first base. TCRbeta CDR3 regions were amplified from genomic DNA by means of the immunoSEQ Assay, a bias-controlled multiplex PCR. The published analysis was carried out like this. Within the assay, amplification of reference gene primers was used to estimate how many nucleated cells each sample contained. To quantify the absolute abundance of each unique TCRbeta CDR3 rearrangement, sequence reads were collapsed and filtered. For each sample, productive Simpson clonality was calculated as the square root of Simpson's diversity index over productive rearrangements. Here the immuneACCESS table is served through TCRdb, limited to in-frame sequences with V and J called. Missing clones are a known gap in these copies; in checked studies unresolved V genes cover under half, and the rest lacks a known reason. V and J calls and clone size come straight from that table; D and trimming were deduced from the DNA. Present in this sample are more than 100,000 clones, less than 75% of which were seen just once. Around 0.9% of the sample is held by the ten biggest clonotypes.

The sample taken for sequencing was peripheral blood. The receptor was derived from a human donor with acute or convalescent COVID-19. The donor label of this sample is uncertain. The chain was built from TRBV27 and TRBJ2-2; the D gene is not confidently resolved. The encoded CDR3 is CARAPGGHPNTGELFF. The nucleotide sequence reads as follows: TGTGCCAGGGCCCCGGGTGGCCACCCGAACACCGGGGAGCTGTTTTTT.